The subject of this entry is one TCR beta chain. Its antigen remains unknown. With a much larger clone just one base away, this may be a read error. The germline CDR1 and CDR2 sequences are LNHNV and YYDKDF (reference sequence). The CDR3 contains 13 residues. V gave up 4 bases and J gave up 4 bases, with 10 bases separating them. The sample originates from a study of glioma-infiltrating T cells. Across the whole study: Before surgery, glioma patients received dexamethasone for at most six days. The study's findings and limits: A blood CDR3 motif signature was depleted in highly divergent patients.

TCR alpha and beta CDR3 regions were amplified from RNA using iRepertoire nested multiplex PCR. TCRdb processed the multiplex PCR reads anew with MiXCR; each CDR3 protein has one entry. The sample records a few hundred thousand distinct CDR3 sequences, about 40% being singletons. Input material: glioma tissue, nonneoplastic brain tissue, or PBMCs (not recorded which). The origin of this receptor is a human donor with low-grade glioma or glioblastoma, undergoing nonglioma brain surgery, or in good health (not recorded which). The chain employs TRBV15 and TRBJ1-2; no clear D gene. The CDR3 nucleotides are TGTGCCACCAGCAAGGGAAAGGGCTATGGCTACACCTTC. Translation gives CATSKGKGYGYTF.